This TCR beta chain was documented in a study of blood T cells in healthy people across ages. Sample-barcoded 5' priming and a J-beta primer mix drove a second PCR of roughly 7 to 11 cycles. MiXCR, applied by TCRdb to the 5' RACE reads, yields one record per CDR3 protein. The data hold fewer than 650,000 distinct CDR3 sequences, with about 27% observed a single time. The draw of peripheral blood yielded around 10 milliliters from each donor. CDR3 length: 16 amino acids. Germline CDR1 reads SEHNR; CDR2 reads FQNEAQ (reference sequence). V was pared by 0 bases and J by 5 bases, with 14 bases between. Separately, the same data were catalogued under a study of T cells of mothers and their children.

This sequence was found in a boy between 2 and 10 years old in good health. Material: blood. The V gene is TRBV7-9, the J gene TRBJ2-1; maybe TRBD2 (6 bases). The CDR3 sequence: CASSLARPGLNNEQFF. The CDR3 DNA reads TGTGCCAGCAGCTTAGCTAGGCCGGGACTCAACAATGAGCAGTTCTTC.